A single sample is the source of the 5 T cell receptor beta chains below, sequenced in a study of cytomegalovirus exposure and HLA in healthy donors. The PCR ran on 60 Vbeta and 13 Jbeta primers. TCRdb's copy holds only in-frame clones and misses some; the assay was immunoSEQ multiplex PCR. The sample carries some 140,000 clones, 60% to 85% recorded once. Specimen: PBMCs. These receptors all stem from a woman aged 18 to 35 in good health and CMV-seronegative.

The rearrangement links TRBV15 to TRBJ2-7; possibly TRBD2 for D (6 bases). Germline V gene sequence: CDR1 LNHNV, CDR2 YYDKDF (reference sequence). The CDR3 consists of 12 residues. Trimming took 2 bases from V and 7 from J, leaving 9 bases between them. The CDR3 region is CATSRWGDEQYF. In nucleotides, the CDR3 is TGTGCCACCAGCAGATGGGGGGATGAGCAGTACTTC.

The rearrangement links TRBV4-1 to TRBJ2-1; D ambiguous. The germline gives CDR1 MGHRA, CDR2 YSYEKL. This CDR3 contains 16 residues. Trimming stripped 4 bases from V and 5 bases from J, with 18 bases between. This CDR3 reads CASSPIELSLDNEQFF. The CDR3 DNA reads TGCGCCAGCAGCCCTATTGAATTATCGCTAGACAATGAGCAGTTCTTC.

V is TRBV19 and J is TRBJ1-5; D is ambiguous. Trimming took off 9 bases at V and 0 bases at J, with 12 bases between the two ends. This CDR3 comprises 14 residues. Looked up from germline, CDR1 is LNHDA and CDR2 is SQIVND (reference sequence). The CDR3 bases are TGTGCCAGCCAGGAAACTTATAGCAATCAGCCCCAGCATTTT. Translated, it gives CASQETYSNQPQHF.

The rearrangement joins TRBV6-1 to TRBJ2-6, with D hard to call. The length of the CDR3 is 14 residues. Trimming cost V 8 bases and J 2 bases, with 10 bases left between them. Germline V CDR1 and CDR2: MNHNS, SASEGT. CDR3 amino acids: CASVERPGANVLTF. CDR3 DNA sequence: TGTGCCAGCGTGGAGCGTCCTGGGGCCAACGTCCTGACTTTC.

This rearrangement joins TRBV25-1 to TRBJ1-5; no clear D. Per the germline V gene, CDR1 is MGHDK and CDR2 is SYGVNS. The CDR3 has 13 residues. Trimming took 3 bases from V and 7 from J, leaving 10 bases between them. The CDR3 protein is CASSDRRGQPQHF. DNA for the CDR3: TGTGCCAGCAGTGATCGCCGGGGACAGCCCCAGCATTTT.